Each of the 29 T cell receptor beta chains below was sequenced from the same sample in a study of molecular identifiers for immune sequencing clone quantification (dated by TCRdb to between 2018 and 2020). The library was produced with PCR. TCRdb lists the instrument as NextSeq 500. Through fastp at Q25 and MiXCR, TCRdb rebuilt clones from the public reads, retaining in-frame beta chains. Every CDR3 protein is listed once, alongside the most common genes and DNA of its rows. The sample table lists roughly 630,000 distinct CDR3 sequences, approximately 24% of them with a count of one. The biggest ten clones account for 0.78% of the sample. Sequenced sample: naive CD8+ T cells from blood, with Jurkat cell RNA spiked in. According to the study, the label for this sample's cell subset or site signals: FACS-sorted CD8+CD4-CCR7+CD45RA+ naive T cells. The source of these receptors is a human donor in good health. Some libraries in this study had Jurkat cell RNA spiked in.

A word on this clonotype: Since a much larger clone is just one base distant, this may be a read error. J is TRBJ2-3 and V is TRBV6-5; D possibly matches TRBD1 or TRBD2 (5 bases each). The CDR3 has 14 residues. The V and J ends lost 5 bases and 6 bases respectively, with 15 bases between them. From germline, CDR1 is MNHEY and CDR2 SVGAGI. The chain's CDR3 is CASSTGPAVDTQYF. CDR3 in DNA: TGTGCCAGCAGTACGGGACCAGCGGTTGATACGCAGTATTTT.

Worth noting for this clonotype: The junction differs from germline at one of its ends, possibly a read error. The J gene is TRBJ2-1, the V gene TRBV24-1; D might be TRBD2 (5 bases). Germline V gene lookup returns CDR1 KGHDR and CDR2 SFDVKD. There are 18 residues in the CDR3. The chain's CDR3 is CATSDISVTKSSYKEQFF. The CDR3 region has the DNA TGTGCCACCAGTGATATATCAGTGACTAAGAGCTCCTACAAAGAGCAGTTCTTC.

This clonotype was counted many times. The V and J genes are TRBV4-3 and TRBJ1-3; TRBD1 might be the D (5 bases). The CDR3 consists of 17 residues. CDR1 is LGHNA and CDR2 is YSLEER in the germline V gene. V lost 4 bases and J 0 bases, leaving 16 bases between the germline ends. Here the CDR3 reads CASSPADSDYSGNTIYF. The CDR3 region has the DNA TGCGCCAGCAGCCCAGCCGACAGTGATTACTCTGGAAACACCATATATTTT.

In its sample, this clonotype was seen many times. This chain connects TRBV4-3 to TRBJ2-3; D uncertain. V was cut by 1 base and J by 4 bases, with 18 bases left in between. Germline values: CDR1 LGHNA, CDR2 YSLEER. This CDR3 is built from 17 residues. The CDR3 is CASSQVGGLGLADTQYF. The DNA for the CDR3 is TGCGCCAGCAGCCAAGTCGGCGGCTTGGGCCTCGCAGATACGCAGTATTTT.

This clonotype came up a few times. V is TRBV13 and J is TRBJ1-1; 7 bases agree with TRBD1. Losses at the gene ends were 2 bases for V and 3 bases for J; bases not matched to a gene: 9. Germline assignment: CDR1 PRHDT and CDR2 FYEKMQ (reference sequence). The CDR3 length is 16 residues. The CDR3 loop reads CASSLPLTGPDTEAFF. The CDR3 DNA sequence: TGTGCCAGCAGCTTACCGCTGACAGGGCCGGACACTGAAGCTTTCTTT.

This clonotype has at least ten counts. The rearrangement joins TRBV7-9 to TRBJ2-7; maybe TRBD2 (5 bases). The CDR3 spans 12 residues. V shed 5 bases and J shed 3 bases, with 8 bases lying between them. CDR1 is SEHNR, CDR2 FQNEAQ, per germline (reference sequence). This chain's CDR3 is CASSPGYYEQYF. CDR3 coding DNA: TGTGCCAGCAGCCCGGGGTACTACGAGCAGTACTTC.

This clonotype has only a few counts. This chain joins TRBV10-2 and TRBJ1-5; 8 bases map to TRBD1. There are 17 residues in the CDR3. Trimming removed 5 bases from V and 3 bases from J; junction bases left unmatched: 12. Germline assignment: CDR1 WSHSY and CDR2 SAAADI. The CDR3 loop is CASSLDRVDLNNQPQHF. The CDR3 nucleotides are TGCGCCAGCAGTCTGGACAGGGTAGATCTCAACAATCAGCCCCAGCATTTT.

The rearrangement links TRBV13 to TRBJ2-7; TRBD2 matches at 9 bases. The CDR3 covers 15 residues. From germline, CDR1 is PRHDT and CDR2 FYEKMQ (reference sequence). V gave up 5 bases and J gave up 6 bases; unmatched junction bases: 11. The CDR3, as DNA: TGTGCCAGCAGCCCCCCGGGCGGGAGGGCCGTCGAGCAGTACTTC. It yields the protein CASSPPGGRAVEQYF.

Comments on this clonotype: This may be a read error, as it is one base from a much larger clone. The genes are TRBV5-1 and TRBJ2-3, with 11 positions matching TRBD1. V lost 3 bases to trimming and J lost 7 bases; unmatched junction nucleotides: 4. The CDR3 length is 14 residues. Per germline, CDR1 SGHRS and CDR2 YFSETQ. CDR3 nucleotides: TGCGCCAGCAGCTCGGGACAGGGGGTGTATACGCAGTATTTT. Protein sequence: CASSSGQGVYTQYF.

V usage is TRBV20-1 and J usage is TRBJ2-1, with 11 bases identical to TRBD2. The CDR3 sequence is 16 residues long. In germline, CDR1 is DFQATT, CDR2 SNEGSKA (reference sequence). J was trimmed by 6 bases and V by 3 bases; bases with no gene match: 10. CDR3 DNA sequence: TGCAGTGCTAGCCCCTTCGGTAGCGGGAGGGTCAATGAGCAGTTCTTC. Its translation: CSASPFGSGRVNEQFF.

Concerning this clonotype: A single base separates this from a much larger clone, so it may be a read error. The chain combines TRBV13 with TRBJ2-3; no definite D call. The V gene's germline CDR1 is PRHDT and CDR2 FYEKMQ (reference sequence). CDR3 length: 15 residues. Trimming took 1 base from V and 4 from J, leaving 12 bases between them. CDR3 sequence: CASSLELVGPDTQYF. The CDR3 nucleotides are TGTGCCAGCAGCTTAGAGCTAGTGGGTCCAGATACGCAGTATTTT.

Ten or more counts support this clonotype. The chain couples TRBV28 to TRBJ1-1; D is unresolved. The CDR3 runs to 15 residues. CDR1 is MDHEN, CDR2 SYDVKM, per germline. V was cut by 8 bases and J by 4 bases, with 20 bases left in between. As DNA, the CDR3 is TGTGCCAGCGGGCTGACCGGGGTCAGGAGCACTGAAGCTTTCTTT. This gives the protein CASGLTGVRSTEAFF.

This clonotype was detected a few times. V and J are TRBV27 and TRBJ2-3, with D possibly being TRBD1 (5 bases). Trimming took off 4 bases at V and 3 bases at J, with 14 bases between the two ends. From germline, CDR1 is MNHEY and CDR2 SMNVEV (reference sequence). This CDR3 comprises 15 residues. CDR3 DNA sequence: TGTGCCAGCAGTTCCCCGGGTTCAGGGACAGATACGCAGTATTTT. This encodes CASSSPGSGTDTQYF.

In its sample, this clonotype was seen many times. V is TRBV7-2 and J is TRBJ2-3, with D perhaps being TRBD1 or TRBD2 (6 bases each). Germline CDR1 and CDR2: SGHTA and FQGNSA. The CDR3 runs to 14 residues. Trimming pared 2 bases from V and 1 base from J, leaving 7 bases between. The CDR3 DNA sequence: TGTGCCAGCAGCTTAAGGGGGGGCACAGATACGCAGTATTTT. This codes for CASSLRGGTDTQYF.

This clonotype was observed a few times. The J gene is TRBJ2-2, the V gene TRBV10-3; D is uncertain. The CDR3 runs 14 residues. Germline assignment: CDR1 ENHRY and CDR2 SYGVKD. V was clipped by 0 bases and J by 3 bases, with 5 bases between them. Here the CDR3 DNA reads TGTGCCATCAGTGAGTCGCAACACACCGGGGAGCTGTTTTTT. As protein: CAISESQHTGELFF.

The chain carries TRBV29-1 and TRBJ2-1; TRBD1 matches 7 bases. In germline, CDR1 is SQVTM, CDR2 ANQGSEA. J gave up 9 bases and V 5 bases, and 7 bases lay outside the gene matches. The CDR3 length is 12 residues. Here the CDR3 DNA reads TGCAGCGTTAGTGTGACAGGGTTTGAGCAGTTCTTC. Protein: CSVSVTGFEQFF.

There are many counts of this clonotype. The chain carries TRBV28 and TRBJ2-3, with 11 bases matching TRBD1. V lost 5 bases, J lost 3 bases, and 7 bases stayed unmatched. Germline V CDR1 and CDR2: MDHEN, SYDVKM. This CDR3 contains 16 residues. CDR3 in amino acids: CASSPGTGGETDTQYF. In DNA, the CDR3 is TGTGCCAGCAGTCCCGGGACAGGGGGAGAAACAGATACGCAGTATTTT.

A word on this clonotype: A much larger clone differs by one base, so this may be a read error. In DNA form, the CDR3 reads TGCAGTGCTAGGGCCCGACTAGCGGCGTACAAGCAGTACTTC. This sequence encodes CSARARLAAYKQYF. This chain connects TRBV20-1 to TRBJ2-7, with 9 bases matching TRBD2. With 3 bases clipped from V and 8 bases from J, the junction kept 11 bases outside the gene matches. This CDR3 has 14 amino acids. In germline, CDR1 is DFQATT, CDR2 SNEGSKA (reference sequence).

This clonotype occurred many times. The CDR3: CASSLTGGASEQYF. CDR3 coding DNA: TGTGCCAGCAGTTTGACAGGGGGCGCGTCCGAGCAGTACTTC. The rearrangement uses TRBV28 and TRBJ2-7; TRBD1 aligns across 10 bases. CDR1 and CDR2 from the germline V gene are MDHEN and SYDVKM. The CDR3 is 14 amino acids. The V and J ends lost 3 bases and 6 bases, in that order; junction bases with no gene match: 5.

The table lists this clonotype with a few counts. The chain carries TRBV6-5 and TRBJ2-7; D is unclear. Trimming removed 3 bases from V and 1 base from J, with 16 bases in between. The germline gives CDR1 MNHEY, CDR2 SVGAGI. The CDR3 contains 16 residues. For the CDR3, the DNA is TGTGCCAGCAGTTATTCTGTCCTGGCCCCTTCCTACGAGCAGTACTTC. Its translation: CASSYSVLAPSYEQYF.

This clonotype has a count of ten or more. The rearrangement uses TRBV7-2 and TRBJ1-1; D remains ambiguous. V lost 6 bases and J 0 bases, leaving 17 bases between the germline ends. Germline-derived CDR1 and CDR2 are SGHTA and FQGNSA. This CDR3 has 16 amino acids. The CDR3 spells CASRSLGPYMNTEAFF. The CDR3 DNA sequence: TGTGCCAGCAGGTCCCTGGGCCCGTACATGAACACTGAAGCTTTCTTT.

Note on this clonotype: A much larger clone differs from this one at a single base, so this may be a read error. The chain carries TRBV7-6 and TRBJ2-2, with D possibly being TRBD2 (5 bases). This CDR3 has 15 residues. Germline values: CDR1 SGHVS, CDR2 FNYEAQ. V was trimmed by 5 bases and J by 6 bases, leaving 16 bases between them. The CDR3 region has the DNA TGTGCCAGCAGCCCGGACGGGGAAGGATCCGGGGAGCTGTTTTTT. This codes for CASSPDGEGSGELFF.

This clonotype was found once. The junction departs from germline at one end; a sequencing error may be responsible. The chain couples TRBV28 to TRBJ1-5, with a possible D match to TRBD1 (6 bases). The CDR3 is 15 amino acids. CDR1 and CDR2 (germline): MDHEN, SYDVKM. The CDR3 bases are TGTACCAGCAGCGAGACAGGACCTAGCAATCAGCCCCAGCATTTT. It encodes CTSSETGPSNQPQHF.

At least ten counts were recorded for this clonotype. The V and J genes are TRBV27 and TRBJ2-3; D may correspond to TRBD1 or TRBD2 (5 bases each). The germline gives CDR1 MNHEY, CDR2 SMNVEV (reference sequence). The CDR3 consists of 16 residues. V was clipped by 6 bases and J by 4 bases, with 20 bases between them. The CDR3 nucleotides are TGTGCCAGCAGCCCAGAGCCGGGACCCAAGGCAGATACGCAGTATTTT. This gives the protein CASSPEPGPKADTQYF.

The CDR3 here is CASRATGSSDTQYF. The CDR3 nucleotides are TGTGCCAGCAGGGCGACAGGGAGCTCAGATACGCAGTATTTT. The V call is TRBV28, the J call TRBJ2-3; TRBD1 aligns across 7 bases. With 6 bases clipped from V and 4 bases from J, the junction kept 7 bases outside the gene matches. From germline, CDR1 is MDHEN and CDR2 SYDVKM. The CDR3 extends over 14 amino acids. Variable domain in full (rest from reference TRBV28 and TRBJ2-3): DVKVTQSSRYLVKRTGEKVFLECVQDMDHENMFWYRQDPGLGLRLIYFSYDVKMKEKGDIPEGYSVSREKKERFSLILESASTNQTSMYLCASRATGSSDTQYFGPGTRLTVL.

This clonotype was found many times. This sequence joins TRBV28 and TRBJ2-5, with 7 bases that match TRBD2. The V gene end was trimmed by 2 bases and the J gene end by 0 bases; junction bases not matched to a gene: 9. Germline CDR1 and CDR2: MDHEN and SYDVKM. The CDR3 is made up of 17 amino acids. The CDR3 loop is CASSLNEAGMYQETQYF. DNA for the CDR3: TGTGCCAGCAGTTTAAACGAAGCGGGGATGTACCAAGAGACCCAGTACTTC.

This clonotype was detected a few times. The chain carries TRBV6-5 and TRBJ2-2, with 8 bases aligning to TRBD2. V was clipped by 2 bases and J by 4 bases; unmatched bases: 3. CDR1 MNHEY and CDR2 SVGAGI come from the germline V gene. The CDR3 consists of 15 residues. CDR3 region: CASSYERETTGELFF. Written as DNA, the CDR3 is TGTGCCAGCAGTTACGAGCGGGAGACCACCGGGGAGCTGTTTTTT.

Comments on this clonotype: A much larger clone sits a single nucleotide away, making a read error possible. The chain recombines TRBV20-1 with TRBJ1-4, with D tentatively TRBD1 (5 bases). The germline CDR1 and CDR2 sequences are DFQATT and SNEGSKA (reference sequence). The length of the CDR3 is 15 residues. The CDR3 region has the DNA TGCAGTGCTAGAGATCAGGGCAGGATCAATGAAAAACTGCTTTTT. Amino acids: CSARDQGRINEKLLF.

This chain links TRBV19 with TRBJ2-7, with 8 bases matching TRBD2. Per the germline V gene, CDR1 is LNHDA and CDR2 is SQIVND (reference sequence). This CDR3 has 15 residues. V shed 3 bases, J shed 2 bases, and the junction held 6 bases outside the gene matches. CDR3 sequence: CASSMTGGYPYEQYF. The CDR3 DNA sequence: TGTGCCAGTAGTATGACGGGGGGGTACCCCTACGAGCAGTACTTC.